The entry that follows covers one T cell receptor (beta chain) sequence. Its target is not known. The data derive from a study of brain T cells in children with intractable seizures. Time point denoted: blood from clinic visit 5 months post-surgery; TSC patient then seizure free. Only cases whose brain tissue showed the highest T cell transcript signatures were sequenced. At least one anti-epileptic drug was given before surgery. Study-level findings and limits: Pre- and post-surgery blood differed in depth, so pre-surgery absences may be undersampling. Patients' HCMV serostatus was unknown; virus specificity rests on CDR3 similarity alone.

Libraries were prepared by immunoSEQ multiplex PCR; TCRdb keeps only in-frame clonotypes and omits some of them. The table lists under 400,000 clones, roughly 93% of them singletons. The CDR3 spans 15 residues. The V end was cut by 1 base, the J end by 0 bases, with 9 bases between. The germline gives CDR1 MGHRA, CDR2 YSYEKL. V usage is TRBV4-1 and J usage is TRBJ2-5; D remains ambiguous. Sequencing was performed on peripheral blood, taken less than 6 months after surgery. The sequence derives from a boy in the first two years of life with tuberous sclerosis and intractable seizures. This chain's CDR3 is CASSQGKRDQETQYF. DNA for the CDR3: TGCGCCAGCAGCCAAGGGAAACGTGACCAAGAGACCCAGTACTTC.